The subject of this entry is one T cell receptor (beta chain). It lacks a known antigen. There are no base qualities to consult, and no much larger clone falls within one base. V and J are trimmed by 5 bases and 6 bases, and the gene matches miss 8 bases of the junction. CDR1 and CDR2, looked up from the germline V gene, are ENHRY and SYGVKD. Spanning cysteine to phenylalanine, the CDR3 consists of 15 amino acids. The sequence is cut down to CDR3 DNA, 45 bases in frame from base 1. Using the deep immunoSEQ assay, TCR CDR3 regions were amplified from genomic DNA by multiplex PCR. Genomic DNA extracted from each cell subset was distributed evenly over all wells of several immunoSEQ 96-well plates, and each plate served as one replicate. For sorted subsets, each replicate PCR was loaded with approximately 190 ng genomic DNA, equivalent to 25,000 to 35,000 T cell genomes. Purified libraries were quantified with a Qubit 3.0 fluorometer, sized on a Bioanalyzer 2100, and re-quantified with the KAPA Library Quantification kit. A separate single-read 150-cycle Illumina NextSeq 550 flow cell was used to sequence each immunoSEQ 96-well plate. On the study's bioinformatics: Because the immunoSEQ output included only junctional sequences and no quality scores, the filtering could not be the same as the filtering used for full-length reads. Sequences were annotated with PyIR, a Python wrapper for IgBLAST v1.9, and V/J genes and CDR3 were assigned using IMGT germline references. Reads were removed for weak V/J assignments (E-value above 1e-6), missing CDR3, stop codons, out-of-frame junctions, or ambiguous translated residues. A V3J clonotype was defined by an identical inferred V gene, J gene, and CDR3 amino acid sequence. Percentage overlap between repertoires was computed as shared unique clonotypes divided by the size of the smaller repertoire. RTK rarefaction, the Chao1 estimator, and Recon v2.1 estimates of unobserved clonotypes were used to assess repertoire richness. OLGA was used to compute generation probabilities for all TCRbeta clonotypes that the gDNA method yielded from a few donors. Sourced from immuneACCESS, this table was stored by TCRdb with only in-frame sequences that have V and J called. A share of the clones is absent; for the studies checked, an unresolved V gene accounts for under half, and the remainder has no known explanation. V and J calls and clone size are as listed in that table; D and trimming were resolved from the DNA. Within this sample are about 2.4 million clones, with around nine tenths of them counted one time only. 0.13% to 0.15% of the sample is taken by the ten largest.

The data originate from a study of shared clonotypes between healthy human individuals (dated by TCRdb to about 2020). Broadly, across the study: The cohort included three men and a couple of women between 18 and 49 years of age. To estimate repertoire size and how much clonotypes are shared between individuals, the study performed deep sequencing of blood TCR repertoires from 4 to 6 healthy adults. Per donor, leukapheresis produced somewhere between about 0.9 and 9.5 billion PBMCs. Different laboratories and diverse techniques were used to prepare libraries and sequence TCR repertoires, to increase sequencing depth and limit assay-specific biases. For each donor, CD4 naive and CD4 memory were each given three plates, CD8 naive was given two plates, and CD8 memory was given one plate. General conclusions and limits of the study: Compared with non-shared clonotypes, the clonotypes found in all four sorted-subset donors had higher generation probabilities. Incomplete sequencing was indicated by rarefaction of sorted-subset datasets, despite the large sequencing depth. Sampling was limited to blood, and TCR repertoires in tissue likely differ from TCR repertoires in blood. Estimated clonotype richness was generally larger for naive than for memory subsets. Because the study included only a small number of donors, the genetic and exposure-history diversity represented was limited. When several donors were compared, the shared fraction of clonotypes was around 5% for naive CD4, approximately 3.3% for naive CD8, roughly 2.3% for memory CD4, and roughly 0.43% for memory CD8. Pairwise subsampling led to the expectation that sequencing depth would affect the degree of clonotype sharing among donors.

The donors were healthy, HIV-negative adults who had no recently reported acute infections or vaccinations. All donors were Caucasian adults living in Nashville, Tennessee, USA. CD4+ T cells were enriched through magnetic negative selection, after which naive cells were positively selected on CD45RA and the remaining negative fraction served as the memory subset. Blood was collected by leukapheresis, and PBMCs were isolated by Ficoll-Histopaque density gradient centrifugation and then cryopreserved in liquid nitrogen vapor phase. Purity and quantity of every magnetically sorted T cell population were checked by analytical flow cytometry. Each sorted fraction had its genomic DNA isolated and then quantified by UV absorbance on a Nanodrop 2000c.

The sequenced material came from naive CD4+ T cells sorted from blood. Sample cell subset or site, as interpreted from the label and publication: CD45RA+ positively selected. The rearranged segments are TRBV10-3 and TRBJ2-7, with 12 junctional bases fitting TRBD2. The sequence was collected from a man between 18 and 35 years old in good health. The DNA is TGTGCCATCAGTATTGGACTAGCGGGATCCGGCGAGCAGTACTTC. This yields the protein CAISIGLAGSGEQYF.